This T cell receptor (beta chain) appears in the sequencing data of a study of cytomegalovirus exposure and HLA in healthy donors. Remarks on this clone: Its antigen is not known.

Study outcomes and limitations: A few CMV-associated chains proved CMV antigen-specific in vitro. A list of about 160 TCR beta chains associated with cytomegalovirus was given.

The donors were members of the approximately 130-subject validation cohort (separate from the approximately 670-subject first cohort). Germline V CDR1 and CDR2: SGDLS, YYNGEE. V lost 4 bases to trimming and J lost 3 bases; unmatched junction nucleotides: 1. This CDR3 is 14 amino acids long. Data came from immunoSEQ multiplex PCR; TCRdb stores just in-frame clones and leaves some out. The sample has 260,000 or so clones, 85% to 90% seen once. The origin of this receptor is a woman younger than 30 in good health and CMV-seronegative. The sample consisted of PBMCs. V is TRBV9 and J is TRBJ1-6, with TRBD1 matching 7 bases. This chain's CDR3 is CASSHRGYNSPLHF. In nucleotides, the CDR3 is TGTGCCAGCAGCCACAGGGGCTATAATTCACCCCTCCACTTT.